The 9 T cell receptor beta chains given below trace back to one sample, sequenced in a study of neurological immune-mediated disorders. As to time point: longitudinal time-point 1 (baseline). MiXCR was run by TCRdb on the 5' RACE reads, yielding one entry per CDR3 protein. In the table there are tens of thousands of distinct CDR3 sequences, roughly 3.1% of which are singletons. Specimen: PBMCs. The receptors were gathered from a woman aged 55-70 years with multiple sclerosis.

The sample holds many counts of this clonotype. The chain carries TRBV25-1 and TRBJ2-4; 7 bases match TRBD2. The CDR3 is 14 amino acids. Looked up from germline, CDR1 is MGHDK and CDR2 is SYGVNS. Trimming at V came to 3 bases and at J to 2 bases, leaving 1 base not matched to a gene. DNA of the CDR3: TGTGCCAGCAGTGAGCGGGGGACCAAAAACATTCAGTACTTC. Protein product: CASSERGTKNIQYF.

This clonotype was observed many times. CDR3 region: CSARDRTATNYGYTF. The CDR3 DNA sequence: TGCAGTGCTAGAGATCGTACGGCGACTAACTATGGCTACACCTTC. The chain joins TRBV20-1 to TRBJ1-2; the D is unclear. Trimming removed 0 bases from V and 0 bases from J, with 11 bases in between. In germline, CDR1 is DFQATT, CDR2 SNEGSKA (reference sequence). The CDR3 sequence is 15 residues long.

This clonotype was counted ten times or more. This chain links TRBV20-1 with TRBJ2-7, with 10 bases aligning to TRBD1. The CDR3 has 15 amino acids. The V segment lost 5 bases and the J segment 6 bases; nucleotides outside the gene matches: 13. Germline V lookup: CDR1 DFQATT, CDR2 SNEGSKA (reference sequence). In DNA, the CDR3 is TGCAGTGCTGCCGGACCTCCGGGACAGGGGCGCGAGCAGTACTTC. Encoded protein: CSAAGPPGQGREQYF.

This clonotype was picked up many times. The chain couples TRBV12-3 or TRBV12-4 to TRBJ1-5, with 10 bases aligning to TRBD1. The V and J ends lost 5 bases and 1 base, in that order; junction bases with no gene match: 8. The length of the CDR3 is 17 residues. CDR3 DNA: TGTGCCAGCAGTCTAGGGACAGGGGTTGGGAGCAATCAGCCCCAGCATTTT. Its protein is CASSLGTGVGSNQPQHF.

This clonotype was recorded many times. This sequence joins TRBV30 and TRBJ1-1, with D hard to call. V lost 1 base and J 1 base, leaving 7 bases between the germline ends. This CDR3 is built from 13 residues. Germline V gene data show CDR1 as GTSNPN and CDR2 as SVGIG (reference sequence). The CDR3 reads CAWSGRRNTEAFF. CDR3 nucleotide sequence: TGTGCCTGGAGTGGTAGGAGGAACACTGAAGCTTTCTTT.

This clonotype has ten or more counts. The genes are TRBV6-5 and TRBJ2-7, with 12 bases that match TRBD2. This CDR3 has 16 amino acids. V gave up 6 bases and J gave up 1 base; unmatched junction bases: 7. Germline V gene data show CDR1 as MNHEY and CDR2 as SVGAGI. DNA of the CDR3: TGTGCCAGCAGGCTTCAGCTAGCGGGGGGGTCCTACGAGCAGTACTTC. It encodes CASRLQLAGGSYEQYF.

This clonotype was counted ten times or more. This chain links TRBV12-3 or TRBV12-4 with TRBJ2-5, with 10 bases that match TRBD2. The CDR3 contains 17 residues. V dropped 2 bases and J dropped 7; count of bases not matched to a gene: 13. For the CDR3, the DNA is TGTGCCAGCAGTTTATTTAGGACTAGCGGACTCAATGCGACCCAGTACTTC. This gives the protein CASSLFRTSGLNATQYF.

This clonotype has at least ten counts. This chain uses TRBV5-1 with TRBJ1-6, with D tentatively TRBD1 (5 bases). V dropped 5 bases and J dropped 5 bases, with 14 bases sitting between them. This CDR3 comprises 15 residues. Germline lookup yields CDR1 SGHRS and CDR2 YFSETQ. CDR3 nucleotide sequence: TGCGCCAGCAGGCAGCGCCGGGACCATAATTCACCCCTCCACTTT. Residues: CASRQRRDHNSPLHF.

This clonotype was seen at least ten times. The rearrangement links TRBV5-1 to TRBJ2-4; TRBD2 matches 7 bases. This CDR3 is 15 amino acids long. In germline, CDR1 is SGHRS, CDR2 YFSETQ. After removal of 4 bases from V and 4 bases from J, the junction contained 8 bases not matched to a gene. CDR3: CASSPAGGGKNIQYF. For the CDR3, the DNA is TGCGCCAGCAGCCCCGCGGGCGGGGGAAAAAACATTCAGTACTTC.